Each of the 9 T cell receptor beta chains below was sequenced from the same sample in a study of blood T cells in healthy people across ages. A second 7 to 11 cycle PCR used barcoded and J-beta primers. TCRdb re-called the 5' RACE reads through MiXCR, storing one row per CDR3 protein. Here the sample spans 800,000 to 1,300,000 distinct CDR3 sequences, almost 25% being singletons. This same sample was also part of a study on T cells of mothers and their children.

The sequencing input was blood. These receptors all stem from a girl aged 2-10 years in good health.

This clonotype was seen more than once but under ten times. The V gene is TRBV28, the J gene TRBJ1-2, with a possible D match to TRBD1 (5 bases). Germline lookup yields CDR1 MDHEN and CDR2 SYDVKM. Trimming took off 7 bases at V and 7 bases at J, with 16 bases between the two ends. The CDR3 covers 13 residues. Written as DNA, the CDR3 is TGTGCCAGCACCCCCTCGTTGGGACTTGGCTACACCTTC. It codes for CASTPSLGLGYTF.

The CDR3 DNA reads as TGTGCCAGCTGGTCCCGGGCATTTGGAGCCGGGGAGCTGTTTTTT. Protein sequence: CASWSRAFGAGELFF. The chain couples TRBV7-8 to TRBJ2-2, with D uncertain. Germline loops: CDR1 SGHVS, CDR2 FQNEAQ. Trimming took 8 bases from V and 6 from J, leaving 19 bases between them. CDR3 length: 15 residues.

In the case of this clonotype: The conserved phenylalanine or tryptophan normally closing the CDR3 is absent here, so this likely arose from a read error. Because the CDR3's place on the DNA is in doubt, the DNA is left out and the CDR3 is given as listed by TCRdb. V usage is TRBV2 and J usage is TRBJ1-4; whether TRBD1, the table's D call, matches the DNA was not checked. Germline V lookup: CDR1 SNHLY, CDR2 FYNNEI. From its first to its last residue, the CDR3 has 8 amino acids. CDR3 sequence reads: CASSDPRV.

This clonotype was detected only a few times. The gene calls are TRBV20-1 and TRBJ2-1; 9 bases match TRBD2. From germline, CDR1 is DFQATT and CDR2 SNEGSKA (reference sequence). This CDR3 has 14 amino acids. V shed 6 bases, J shed 1 base, and the junction held 4 bases outside the gene matches. The DNA of the CDR3 is TGCAGTGCCCGACTAGCGGAATCCTACAATGAGCAGTTCTTC. Protein sequence: CSARLAESYNEQFF.

This clonotype showed up just a few times. The rearrangement joins TRBV5-1 to TRBJ2-5; D gene uncertain. V gave up 4 bases and J gave up 1 base, with 14 bases separating them. Germline CDR1 reads SGHRS; CDR2 reads YFSETQ. This CDR3 has 15 residues. As DNA, the CDR3 is TGCGCCAGCAGCCCTCGCCTCCCCGGCCAAGAGACCCAGTACTTC. This codes for CASSPRLPGQETQYF.

The chain joins TRBV11-2 to TRBJ2-4; D unresolved. Trimming cost V 3 bases and J 2 bases, with 11 bases left between them. Germline CDR1 is SGHAT and CDR2 is FQNNGV. The CDR3 is 15 amino acids. The CDR3 reads CASSFTSETKNIQYF. The CDR3 DNA is TGTGCCAGCAGCTTTACCTCCGAAACCAAAAACATTCAGTACTTC.

The genes are TRBV5-4 and TRBJ2-5, with a tentative D call TRBD2 (6 bases). Matching the DNA end better, TRBJ2-7 makes the J call doubtful. The CDR3 spans 14 residues. Germline V gives CDR1 SGHNT, CDR2 YYREEE (reference sequence). The CDR3: CASSRDSNFYEQYF. Here the CDR3 DNA reads TGTGCCAGCAGCCGGGACTCTAATTTCTACGAGCAGTACTTC.

Of note for this clonotype: A much larger clone lies a single base off, so this may be a read error. V gene TRBV5-5 combines with J gene TRBJ2-5; the D is unclear. The germline V gene has CDR1 SGHKS and CDR2 YYEKEE (reference sequence). Trimming took 7 bases from V and 5 from J, leaving 6 bases between them. The CDR3 loop spans 10 amino acids. CDR3 in amino acids: CASDGETQYF. The CDR3, as DNA: TGTGCCAGCGATGGGGAGACCCAGTACTTC.

The chain recombines TRBV7-9 with TRBJ2-5, with 7 bases fitting TRBD1. J was trimmed by 0 bases and V by 5 bases; bases with no gene match: 3. The CDR3 extends over 14 amino acids. Germline lookup yields CDR1 SEHNR and CDR2 FQNEAQ (reference sequence). The CDR3 loop reads CASSLGQNQETQYF. As DNA, the CDR3 is TGTGCCAGCAGCCTGGGACAGAACCAAGAGACCCAGTACTTC.